What follows are 25 T cell receptor beta chains derived from one specimen sequenced in a study of blood T cell repertoires in COVID-19. Clones were read by immunoSEQ multiplex PCR, and TCRdb kept only the in-frame ones, dropping some. The sample has nearly 350,000 clones, around nine tenths seen once. The sample taken for sequencing was peripheral blood. The receptors were sampled from a young woman who had recovered from COVID-19.

This sequence joins TRBV11-2 and TRBJ2-1; 7 bases fit TRBD2. The CDR3 is 14 amino acids. Germline lookup yields CDR1 SGHAT and CDR2 FQNNGV. Unmatched junction bases numbered 3, after V lost 0 bases and J lost 7 bases. The DNA of the CDR3 is TGTGCCAGCAGCTTAGAAGCGGGATTGAATGAGCAGTTCTTC. Encoded protein: CASSLEAGLNEQFF.

The rearrangement links TRBV2 to TRBJ2-7; D not certain. The CDR3 loop spans 13 amino acids. The germline CDR1 and CDR2 sequences are SNHLY and FYNNEI. V gave up 3 bases and J gave up 3 bases, with 9 bases separating them. The CDR3 region has the DNA TGTGCCAGCAGTGATACATTCAACTACGAGCAGTACGTC. Amino acids: CASSDTFNYEQYV.

The chain combines TRBV11-3 with TRBJ2-1; TRBD2 aligns across 13 bases. Germline V gene lookup returns CDR1 SGHNT and CDR2 YENEEA. Trimming cost V 5 bases and J 10 bases; bases outside gene matches: 8. The length of the CDR3 is 15 residues. CDR3 nucleotide sequence: TGTGCCAGCAGCATACTAGCGGGAGGGCTAGGGGAGCAGTTCTTC. Residues: CASSILAGGLGEQFF.

The gene calls are TRBV7-2 and TRBJ2-1; 10 nucleotides align to TRBD2. Germline loops: CDR1 SGHTA, CDR2 FQGNSA. The trim removed 6 bases at V and 6 bases at J, leaving 11 bases unmatched. This CDR3 is 16 amino acids long. Here the CDR3 DNA reads TGTGCCAGCAGACTAACTAGCGGGATCGGTTTCAATGAGCAGTTCTTC. Amino acids: CASRLTSGIGFNEQFF.

V and J are TRBV5-3 and TRBJ2-3, with TRBD2 matching over 7 bases. TRBV5-3 is recorded as an ORF, its role being uncertain. Germline trimming cut 1 base from V and 4 bases from J; bases unmatched to any gene: 9. There are 16 residues in the CDR3. CDR3 DNA sequence: TGTGCCAGAAGCTTGATCGAGGGAGGGCCCTCAGATACGCAGTATTTT. The encoded protein is CARSLIEGGPSDTQYF.

The chain is built from TRBV6-2 or TRBV6-3 and TRBJ2-3, with TRBD1 identical over 7 bases. Trimming removed 2 bases from V and 5 bases from J; junction bases left unmatched: 7. The CDR3 loop spans 15 amino acids. CDR1 is MNHEY, CDR2 SVGEGT, per germline. CDR3 sequence reads: CASSYPRGSGDTQYF. Written as DNA, the CDR3 is TGTGCCAGCAGTTACCCCAGGGGGAGCGGAGATACGCAGTATTTT.

The genes are TRBV6-2 or TRBV6-3 and TRBJ1-5; the D gene is possibly TRBD1 (6 bases). CDR3 length: 14 residues. CDR1 MNHEY and CDR2 SVGEGT come from the germline V gene. V lost 4 bases, J lost 5 bases, and 12 bases lay in between. The chain's CDR3 is CASSSRGAYQPQHF. The CDR3 coding sequence is TGTGCCAGCAGTTCTCGGGGGGCCTATCAGCCCCAGCATTTT.

The chain links TRBV9 to TRBJ2-1; D call uncertain. Trimming removed 4 bases from V and 5 bases from J, with 16 bases in between. The CDR3 spans 15 residues. CDR1 SGDLS and CDR2 YYNGEE come from the germline V gene. CDR3 sequence (DNA): TGTGCCAGCAGCCCGCTCATGAGCGAGGACAATGAGCAGTTCTTC. Protein product: CASSPLMSEDNEQFF.

Here the CDR3 reads CASSRGLASPQYV. The CDR3 DNA reads as TGTGCCAGCAGCCGCGGGTTAGCTAGTCCCCAGTACGTC. The rearrangement links TRBV14 to TRBJ2-7; D possibly corresponds to TRBD2 (5 bases). Trimming cost V 4 bases and J 10 bases, with 17 bases left between them. The germline CDR1 and CDR2 sequences are SGHDN and FVKESK. This CDR3 is 13 amino acids long.

This chain connects TRBV6-6 to TRBJ2-5, with TRBD1 matching over 10 bases. Looked up from germline, CDR1 is MNHNY and CDR2 is SVGAGI (reference sequence). This CDR3 is 17 amino acids long. J gave up 0 bases and V 5 bases, and 9 bases lay outside the gene matches. CDR3 nucleotide sequence: TGTGCCAGCAGTCTGACAGGGGGCGCGGGGTACCAAGAGACCCAGTACTTC. It translates to CASSLTGGAGYQETQYF.

This chain joins TRBV30 and TRBJ2-5; 12 nucleotides agree with TRBD2. The germline V gene has CDR1 GTSNPN and CDR2 SVGIG (reference sequence). The CDR3 totals 16 residues. V lost 0 bases and J lost 5; bases outside the gene matches: 7. CDR3 bases: TGTGCCTGGAGTGTACCCAGGACTAGCGGGACTGAGACCCAGTACTTC. Translating it yields CAWSVPRTSGTETQYF.

The chain links TRBV10-1 to TRBJ2-3; TRBD2 matches 11 bases. The germline V gene encodes CDR1 WNHNN and CDR2 SYGVQD (reference sequence). The CDR3 totals 16 residues. The trim removed 5 bases at V and 2 bases at J, leaving 6 bases unmatched. CDR3: CASSSGLAGYTDTQYF. CDR3 bases: TGCGCCAGCAGTTCCGGACTAGCGGGCTACACAGATACGCAGTATTTT.

This chain connects TRBV5-4 to TRBJ1-2; 10 bases are a match to TRBD1. Germline CDR1 is SGHNT and CDR2 is YYREEE (reference sequence). Losses at the gene ends were 3 bases for V and 4 bases for J; bases not matched to a gene: 9. The CDR3 contains 16 residues. In DNA form, the CDR3 reads TGTGCCAGCAGCTCGGGGGCGGGACAGGGGCGCTATGGCTACACCTTC. This translates into CASSSGAGQGRYGYTF.

This CDR3 reads CASSPRAGGSSDTQYF. The CDR3, as DNA: TGTGCCAGCAGCCCCCGAGCGGGAGGTTCCTCAGATACGCAGTATTTT. The rearrangement joins TRBV9 to TRBJ2-3; 9 bases match TRBD2. Unmatched junction bases numbered 10, after V lost 4 bases and J lost 4 bases. The V gene's germline CDR1 is SGDLS and CDR2 YYNGEE. The CDR3 contains 16 residues.

The gene calls are TRBV6-2 or TRBV6-3 and TRBJ2-5; D is perhaps TRBD2 (6 bases). In germline, CDR1 is MNHEY, CDR2 SVGEGT. Deletions cut 5 bases from V and 5 bases from J, with 12 bases between. This CDR3 contains 13 residues. CDR3 loop: CASSRLEAETQYF. The CDR3 coding sequence is TGTGCCAGCAGTCGACTAGAGGCTGAGACCCAGTACTTC.

This chain links TRBV19 with TRBJ1-2; D remains unclear. CDR3 length equals 13 residues. Trimming left V 3 bases short and J 6 bases short, with 11 bases between. Germline CDR1 and CDR2: LNHDA and SQIVND (reference sequence). DNA of the CDR3: TGTGCCAGTAGTATCCCCAGGTTCAATGGCTACACCTTC. This translates into CASSIPRFNGYTF.

The table lists this clone with a few counts. This chain links TRBV10-3 with TRBJ2-1, with TRBD1 identical over 7 bases. The V and J ends lost 7 bases and 0 bases, in that order; junction bases with no gene match: 12. Germline CDR1 reads ENHRY; CDR2 reads SYGVKD. This CDR3 has 17 residues. The CDR3 sequence is CAITEYRDSLSYNEQFF. The CDR3 DNA sequence: TGTGCCATCACTGAATACCGGGACAGCCTCTCCTACAATGAGCAGTTCTTC.

J is TRBJ1-1 and V is TRBV30, with 7 bases matching TRBD1. This CDR3 region has 12 residues. The V gene's germline CDR1 is GTSNPN and CDR2 SVGIG (reference sequence). Trimming cost V 7 bases and J 1 base; bases outside gene matches: 3. The CDR3 DNA is TGTGCCTTGGACAGGCGGAACACTGAAGCTTTCTTT. Translating gives CALDRRNTEAFF. The full variable domain, with the rest looked up from reference TRBV30 and TRBJ1-1, is SQTIHQWPATLVQPVGSPLSLECTVEGTSNPNLYWYRQAAGRGLQLLFYSVGIGQISSEVPQNLSASRPQDRQFILSSKKLLLSDSGFYLCALDRRNTEAFFGQGTRLTVV.

This chain links TRBV6-5 with TRBJ1-3, with D perhaps TRBD1 (6 bases). CDR3 size: 15 residues. Germline CDR1 and CDR2: MNHEY and SVGAGI. V was cut by 6 bases and J by 0 bases, with 12 bases left in between. CDR3 DNA: TGTGCCAGCAGCAACAGGGTTTCCTCTGGAAACACCATATATTTT. This translates into CASSNRVSSGNTIYF.

The V and J genes are TRBV18 and TRBJ1-2; the D is unclear. The CDR3 is 13 amino acids. Germline loops: CDR1 KGHSH, CDR2 LQKENI. Trimming took 5 bases from V and 4 from J, leaving 11 bases between them. CDR3 in amino acids: CASSAREVYGYTF. The CDR3 DNA reads TGTGCCAGCTCAGCTAGAGAGGTCTATGGCTACACCTTC.

The chain joins TRBV28 to TRBJ1-5, with D unclear. CDR1 and CDR2 from the germline V gene are MDHEN and SYDVKM. CDR3 length equals 14 residues. Trimming left V 7 bases short and J 1 base short, with 11 bases between. The CDR3, as DNA: TGTGCCAGCACTGAACTTACGAGCAATCAGCCCCAGCATTTT. Residues: CASTELTSNQPQHF.

This clone occurred once. The chain has TRBV28 and TRBJ1-4, with a tentative D call TRBD1 (6 bases). The V gene lost 7 bases and the J gene lost 4 bases, with 16 bases spanning the gap. The CDR3 covers 15 residues. Per the germline V gene, CDR1 is MDHEN and CDR2 is SYDVKM. CDR3 region: CASKEGGPSNEKLFF. The CDR3 DNA sequence: TGTGCCAGCAAGGAAGGGGGACCAAGTAATGAAAAACTGTTTTTT.

The chain uses TRBV30 and TRBJ2-1, with TRBD2 matching 7 bases. Germline-derived CDR1 and CDR2 are GTSNPN and SVGIG (reference sequence). V shed 2 bases and J 10 bases; nucleotides not matched to a gene: 5. The CDR3 is made up of 12 amino acids. As DNA, the CDR3 is TGTGCCTGGAGTTGGGGGGGAGCGGAGCAGTTCTTC. Protein sequence: CAWSWGGAEQFF.

The chain is built from TRBV28 and TRBJ1-5, with a tentative D call TRBD1 (6 bases). The germline V and J ends were trimmed by 0 bases and 7 bases, with 16 bases remaining between them. CDR3 length equals 16 residues. CDR1 MDHEN and CDR2 SYDVKM come from the germline V gene. The CDR3 nucleotides are TGTGCCAGCAGTTTATGGATCACAGGGCTTAGGCAGCCCCAGCATTTT. Its protein product is CASSLWITGLRQPQHF.

The rearrangement uses TRBV11-3 and TRBJ1-1; 9 bases map to TRBD1. The V and J ends lost 5 bases and 3 bases, in that order; junction bases with no gene match: 13. Germline V gives CDR1 SGHNT, CDR2 YENEEA. The CDR3 contains 17 residues. In nucleotides, the CDR3 is TGTGCCAGCAGCAAGGCCGGGACAGGGATCCTTTACACTGAAGCTTTCTTT. Translated: CASSKAGTGILYTEAFF.